This T cell receptor beta chain was retrieved from a study of T cells after yellow fever vaccination. Study-wide background: When fractions had low cell numbers, they were prepared with SMART-Seq v4 Ultra Low Input.

The study's findings and limits: Abundant bulk-population clonotypes could contaminate the FACS-sorted repertoires.

Using its own MiXCR run on the 5' RACE reads, TCRdb lists one record per CDR3 protein. The sample yields roughly 500,000 distinct CDR3 sequences, 19% seen once. The CDR3 length is 16 residues. Trimming shortened V by 0 bases and J by 2 bases, and 14 bases separated the two germline ends. The germline gives CDR1 SGHRS, CDR2 YFSETQ. A word on this clonotype: Its antigen is unknown.

J is TRBJ2-5 and V is TRBV5-1; the D gene could be TRBD1 or TRBD2 (5 bases each). Sequenced here: PBMCs, sampled 15 days after the yellow fever booster vaccination. The TCR comes from a man under 40 who received the YFV17D yellow fever vaccine. The CDR3 here is CASSLVQGPTQETQYF. The CDR3 region has the DNA TGCGCCAGCAGCTTGGTCCAGGGACCGACACAAGAGACCCAGTACTTC.